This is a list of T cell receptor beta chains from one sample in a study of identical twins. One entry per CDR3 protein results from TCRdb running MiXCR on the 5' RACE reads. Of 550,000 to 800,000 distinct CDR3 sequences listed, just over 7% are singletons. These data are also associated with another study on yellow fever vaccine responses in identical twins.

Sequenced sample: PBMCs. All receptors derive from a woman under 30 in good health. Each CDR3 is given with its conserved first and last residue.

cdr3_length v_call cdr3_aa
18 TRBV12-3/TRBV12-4 CASSPSGRGFPTPGELFF
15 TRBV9 CASSALVAGVGEQYF
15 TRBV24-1 CATSDVGTEHNEQFF
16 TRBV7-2 CASSLAAGQGVYGYTF
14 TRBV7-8 CASSAGTDQETQYF
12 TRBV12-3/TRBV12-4 CASRSTGPEAFF
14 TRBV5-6 CASSFLQGAETQYF
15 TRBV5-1 CASSWRDRSTDTQYF
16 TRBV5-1 CASSLTIAERYNEQFF
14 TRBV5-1 CASNPDPPNYGYTF
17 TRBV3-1 CASSQPGSTGFQETQYF
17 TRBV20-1 CSARGPQGGESYNEQFF
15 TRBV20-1 CSARDTGTSYNEQFF
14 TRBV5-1 CASMTSGKTDTQYF
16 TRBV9 CASSGSGRDNTGELFF
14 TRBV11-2 CASSPKSSGNTIYF
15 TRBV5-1 CASSGGAPQSETQYF
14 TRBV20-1 CSAIGTGTTDTQYF
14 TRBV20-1 CSALRGSPTDTQYF
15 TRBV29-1 CSVAPSGSWQETQYF